These 26 T cell receptor beta chains were sequenced from one sample in a study of lymphopenia after photon versus proton radiotherapy. Repertoires were generated with immunoSEQ multiplex PCR, while TCRdb's copy carries only in-frame clones and drops some. The table lists 45,000 to 65,000 clones, around 88% of them singletons. Here the sequenced sample was peripheral blood, taken from a patient treated with photon-based radiotherapy. The receptors were sampled from a man aged 50 to 60 with gastric cancer.

The V gene is TRBV5-1, the J gene TRBJ2-3, with D tentatively TRBD2 (6 bases). Per the germline V gene, CDR1 is SGHRS and CDR2 is YFSETQ. The CDR3 loop spans 15 amino acids. Trimming took 0 bases from V and 5 from J, leaving 13 bases between them. This CDR3 reads CASSLAWRGLDTQYF. The CDR3 DNA reads TGCGCCAGCAGCTTGGCCTGGAGGGGACTAGATACGCAGTATTTT.

V is TRBV6-5 and J is TRBJ2-1; D call uncertain. The CDR3 runs 13 residues. V was pared by 0 bases and J by 16 bases, with 16 bases between. Germline V lookup: CDR1 MNHEY, CDR2 SVGAGI. The CDR3 DNA reads TGTGCCAGCAGTTACTCGATTTGGTATCCCCAATTCTTC. It yields the protein CASSYSIWYPQFF.

The genes are TRBV7-3 and TRBJ2-5; D unclear. V lost 5 bases and J 7 bases, leaving 14 bases between the germline ends. CDR1 is SGHTA and CDR2 is FQGTGA in the germline V gene. The CDR3 has 13 amino acids. The CDR3 DNA is TGTGCCAGCAGCGGGGTAGCCGGCAGGACCCAGTACTTC. Translated: CASSGVAGRTQYF. Using reference TRBV7-3 and TRBJ2-5 for the parts outside the CDR3, the full variable domain is GAGVSQTPSNKVTEKGKYVELRCDPISGHTALYWYRQSLGQGPEFLIYFQGTGAADDSGLPNDRFFAVRPEGSVSTLKIQRTERGDSAVYLCASSGVAGRTQYFGPGTRLLVL.

This chain links TRBV5-1 with TRBJ2-1; D might be TRBD1 (5 bases). Germline CDR1 and CDR2: SGHRS and YFSETQ. Trimming stripped 4 bases from V and 2 bases from J, with 16 bases between. The CDR3 is 16 residues long. The CDR3 bases are TGCGCCAGCAGCGTGGACGGTGGGGCCACCTACAATGAGCAGTTCTTC. It specifies CASSVDGGATYNEQFF.

The chain combines TRBV19 with TRBJ1-4, with 7 bases aligning to TRBD1. The CDR3 loop spans 17 amino acids. Trimming at V came to 5 bases and at J to 0 bases, leaving 9 bases not matched to a gene. Germline V CDR1 and CDR2: LNHDA, SQIVND (reference sequence). The CDR3 region is CASSAWTGRATNEKLFF. CDR3 nucleotide sequence: TGTGCCAGTAGTGCCTGGACAGGAAGGGCAACTAATGAAAAACTGTTTTTT.

The genes are TRBV19 and TRBJ1-5, with D perhaps matching TRBD1 (5 bases). Germline loops: CDR1 LNHDA, CDR2 SQIVND (reference sequence). The CDR3 extends over 16 amino acids. Trimming pared 10 bases from V and 7 bases from J, leaving 26 bases between. Here the CDR3 reads CATDTGGSGGGQPQHF. DNA of the CDR3: TGTGCCACTGACACCGGCGGAAGTGGGGGAGGACAGCCCCAGCATTTT.

J is TRBJ2-3 and V is TRBV6-5; weak D call: TRBD2 (5 bases). Germline-derived CDR1 and CDR2 are MNHEY and SVGAGI. The CDR3 has 14 residues. Trimming pared 2 bases from V and 0 bases from J, leaving 6 bases between. The CDR3 sequence is CASSYRTSTDTQYF. CDR3 bases: TGTGCCAGCAGTTACCGGACTAGCACAGATACGCAGTATTTT.

V is TRBV5-5 and J is TRBJ1-4; the D gene is possibly TRBD1 (5 bases). This CDR3 has 14 residues. With 4 bases removed from V and 5 bases from J, the gap between germline ends came to 12 bases. The germline V gene has CDR1 SGHKS and CDR2 YYEKEE (reference sequence). CDR3 sequence reads: CASSGGRKNEKLFF. The CDR3, as DNA: TGTGCCAGCAGCGGGGGACGGAAAAATGAAAAACTGTTTTTT.

The V call is TRBV2, the J call TRBJ2-5; 10 nucleotides match TRBD2. The CDR3 has 15 residues. The germline V gene encodes CDR1 SNHLY and CDR2 FYNNEI. V shed 2 bases, J shed 5 bases, and the junction held 5 bases outside the gene matches. This CDR3 reads CASSESGRAQETQYF. The CDR3 coding sequence is TGTGCCAGCAGTGAAAGCGGGAGGGCCCAGGAGACCCAGTACTTC.

This clone was seen only a few times. The chain uses TRBV11-3 and TRBJ2-7, with D unresolved. The V gene's germline CDR1 is SGHNT and CDR2 YENEEA. The CDR3 covers 11 residues. V lost 5 bases to trimming and J lost 4 bases, with 6 bases between them. The CDR3 DNA follows: TGTGCCAGCAGCCAGAGGTACGAGCAGTACTTC. Translation gives CASSQRYEQYF.

The chain has TRBV4-3 and TRBJ1-4; D is uncertain. CDR3 size: 14 residues. V shed 2 bases and J shed 6 bases, with 10 bases lying between them. Germline V gene lookup returns CDR1 LGHNA and CDR2 YSLEER. The CDR3 loop reads CASSQQAGDEKLFF. The CDR3 DNA sequence: TGCGCCAGCAGCCAACAGGCTGGAGATGAAAAACTGTTTTTT.

The V gene is TRBV28, the J gene TRBJ1-1; tentative D call: TRBD1 (5 bases). The germline gives CDR1 MDHEN, CDR2 SYDVKM. This CDR3 comprises 14 residues. The V gene lost 6 bases and the J gene lost 1 base, with 12 bases spanning the gap. CDR3 sequence (DNA): TGTGCCAGCAGCGGTCGGGGCTGGAACACTGAAGCTTTCTTT. Protein sequence: CASSGRGWNTEAFF.

The chain links TRBV7-6 to TRBJ2-7; no reliable D call. CDR1 is SGHVS and CDR2 is FNYEAQ in the germline V gene. The CDR3 length is 13 residues. The germline V and J ends were trimmed by 5 bases and 0 bases, with 8 bases remaining between them. CDR3 amino acids: CASSGLGSYEQYF. The CDR3 nucleotides are TGTGCCAGCAGCGGGCTGGGCTCCTACGAGCAGTACTTC. Variable domain in full (rest from reference TRBV7-6 and TRBJ2-7): GAGVSQSPRYKVTKRGQDVALRCDPISGHVSLYWYRQALGQGPEFLTYFNYEAQQDKSGLPNDRFSAERPEGSISTLTIQRTEQRDSAMYRCASSGLGSYEQYFGPGTRLTVT.

The CDR3 nucleotides are TGTGCCAGCAGCTTGGCTTTAGGCCCCGGAGGTGGCTACACCTTC. It is translated as CASSLALGPGGGYTF. The chain uses TRBV5-6 and TRBJ1-2; D uncertain. The CDR3 runs 15 residues. V lost 0 bases to trimming and J lost 7 bases, with 16 bases between them. Germline V gene sequence: CDR1 SGHDT, CDR2 YYEEEE.

This sequence joins TRBV9 and TRBJ1-3; D is undetermined. The CDR3 has 14 amino acids. The V gene's germline CDR1 is SGDLS and CDR2 YYNGEE. Trimming removed 1 base from V and 2 bases from J, with 7 bases in between. The CDR3 sequence is CASSVSGTGNTIYF. CDR3 DNA sequence: TGTGCCAGCAGCGTATCTGGGACTGGAAACACCATATATTTT.

This clone came up a few times. This sequence joins TRBV21-1 and TRBJ1-2. TRBV21-1 is deemed a pseudogene. This CDR3 region has 9 residues. In DNA form, the CDR3 reads TGTGCCAGCCCCATGACCTACACCTTC. Protein sequence: CASPMTYTF.

This rearrangement joins TRBV10-1 to TRBJ1-3, with a tentative D call TRBD1 (5 bases). CDR3 length: 15 amino acids. Trimming cost V 2 bases and J 2 bases, with 10 bases left between them. Germline lookup yields CDR1 WNHNN and CDR2 SYGVQD (reference sequence). DNA for the CDR3: TGCGCCAGCAGTGAGAGGGGACGAACTGGAAACACCATATATTTT. This codes for CASSERGRTGNTIYF.

The chain carries TRBV11-3 and TRBJ2-7; D might be TRBD1 or TRBD2, each matching 5 bases. In germline, CDR1 is SGHNT, CDR2 YENEEA. This CDR3 has 17 residues. Trimming took 0 bases from V and 1 from J, leaving 16 bases between them. The CDR3 coding sequence is TGTGCCAGCAGCTTAGATAGGCAGAGGGGATGGTCCTACGAGCAGTACTTC. Its protein is CASSLDRQRGWSYEQYF.

The chain recombines TRBV19 with TRBJ2-3; 11 bases are a match to TRBD1. The germline V gene has CDR1 LNHDA and CDR2 SQIVND (reference sequence). The CDR3 has 17 amino acids. V trimming: 3 bases; J trimming: 3 bases; junction bases outside the gene matches: 8. The CDR3 protein is CASSMRSGQGATDTQYF. The CDR3 DNA reads TGTGCCAGTAGTATGAGGTCTGGACAGGGGGCAACAGATACGCAGTATTTT.

This clone was seen a single time. V usage is TRBV27 and J usage is TRBJ2-7, with TRBD2 matching over 7 bases. The CDR3 loop spans 16 amino acids. CDR1 is MNHEY and CDR2 is SMNVEV in the germline V gene (reference sequence). The V and J ends lost 0 bases and 2 bases, in that order; junction bases with no gene match: 7. CDR3 sequence: CASSLSQASGAYEQYF. The CDR3, as DNA: TGTGCCAGCAGTTTATCGCAGGCTAGCGGAGCCTACGAGCAGTACTTC.

The CDR3: CASSRDSQETQYF. Written as DNA, the CDR3 is TGTGCCAGCAGCAGGGACAGTCAAGAGACCCAGTACTTC. This chain links TRBV5-4 with TRBJ2-5; 7 bases match TRBD1. Germline assignment: CDR1 SGHNT and CDR2 YYREEE (reference sequence). The trim removed 4 bases at V and 2 bases at J, leaving 2 bases unmatched. The CDR3 consists of 13 residues. The entire variable domain, with the rest obtained from reference TRBV5-4 and TRBJ2-5, is as follows: ETGVTQSPTHLIKTRGQQVTLRCSSQSGHNTVSWYQQALGQGPQFIFQYYREEENGRGNFPPRFSGLQFPNYSSELNVNALELDDSALYLCASSRDSQETQYFGPGTRLLVL.

This rearrangement joins TRBV5-4 to TRBJ2-7; the D is unclear. The germline CDR1 and CDR2 sequences are SGHNT and YYREEE (reference sequence). There are 14 residues in the CDR3. V was pared by 4 bases and J by 0 bases, with 11 bases between. CDR3 bases: TGTGCCAGCAGCCCGCCTGGGGACTCCTACGAGCAGTACTTC. This translates into CASSPPGDSYEQYF. Complete variable domain (other parts from reference TRBV5-4 and TRBJ2-7): ETGVTQSPTHLIKTRGQQVTLRCSSQSGHNTVSWYQQALGQGPQFIFQYYREEENGRGNFPPRFSGLQFPNYSSELNVNALELDDSALYLCASSPPGDSYEQYFGPGTRLTVT.

The chain has TRBV11-2 and TRBJ2-4; 8 bases agree with TRBD1. V lost 5 bases and J lost 0; bases outside the gene matches: 9. Germline CDR1 SGHAT, CDR2 FQNNGV. There are 17 residues in the CDR3. The CDR3, as DNA: TGTGCCAGCAGCCCAGGACAGGGAGGTTTAGCCAAAAACATTCAGTACTTC. It translates to CASSPGQGGLAKNIQYF.

The chain uses TRBV5-4 and TRBJ2-3; 11 bases align to TRBD2. V lost 2 bases to trimming and J lost 6 bases; unmatched junction nucleotides: 8. Germline V gene data show CDR1 as SGHNT and CDR2 as YYREEE (reference sequence). The CDR3 extends over 16 amino acids. The CDR3 coding sequence is TGTGCCAGCAGCTTTCCCGGACTAGCGGGTCCGGATACGCAGTATTTT. Translating gives CASSFPGLAGPDTQYF. The full variable domain, completed using reference TRBV5-4 and TRBJ2-3, is ETGVTQSPTHLIKTRGQQVTLRCSSQSGHNTVSWYQQALGQGPQFIFQYYREEENGRGNFPPRFSGLQFPNYSSELNVNALELDDSALYLCASSFPGLAGPDTQYFGPGTRLTVL.

This chain joins TRBV30 and TRBJ1-3; D is unresolved. Trimming took off 0 bases at V and 0 bases at J, with 9 bases between the two ends. Germline V gene sequence: CDR1 GTSNPN, CDR2 SVGIG (reference sequence). The CDR3 has 15 residues. The CDR3 DNA reads as TGTGCCTGGAGTGTACGTGGCGGCTCTGGAAACACCATATATTTT. The encoded protein is CAWSVRGGSGNTIYF. The whole variable domain, remainder taken from reference TRBV30 and TRBJ1-3, is SQTIHQWPATLVQPVGSPLSLECTVEGTSNPNLYWYRQAAGRGLQLLFYSVGIGQISSEVPQNLSASRPQDRQFILSSKKLLLSDSGFYLCAWSVRGGSGNTIYFGEGSWLTVV.

This rearrangement joins TRBV18 to TRBJ2-1, with TRBD2 matching 8 bases. Losses at the gene ends were 0 bases for V and 9 bases for J; bases not matched to a gene: 7. The CDR3 totals 15 residues. In germline, CDR1 is KGHSH, CDR2 LQKENI. CDR3 loop: CASSPPSGTGSEQFF. CDR3 sequence (DNA): TGTGCCAGCTCACCACCTAGCGGGACTGGAAGTGAGCAGTTCTTC.